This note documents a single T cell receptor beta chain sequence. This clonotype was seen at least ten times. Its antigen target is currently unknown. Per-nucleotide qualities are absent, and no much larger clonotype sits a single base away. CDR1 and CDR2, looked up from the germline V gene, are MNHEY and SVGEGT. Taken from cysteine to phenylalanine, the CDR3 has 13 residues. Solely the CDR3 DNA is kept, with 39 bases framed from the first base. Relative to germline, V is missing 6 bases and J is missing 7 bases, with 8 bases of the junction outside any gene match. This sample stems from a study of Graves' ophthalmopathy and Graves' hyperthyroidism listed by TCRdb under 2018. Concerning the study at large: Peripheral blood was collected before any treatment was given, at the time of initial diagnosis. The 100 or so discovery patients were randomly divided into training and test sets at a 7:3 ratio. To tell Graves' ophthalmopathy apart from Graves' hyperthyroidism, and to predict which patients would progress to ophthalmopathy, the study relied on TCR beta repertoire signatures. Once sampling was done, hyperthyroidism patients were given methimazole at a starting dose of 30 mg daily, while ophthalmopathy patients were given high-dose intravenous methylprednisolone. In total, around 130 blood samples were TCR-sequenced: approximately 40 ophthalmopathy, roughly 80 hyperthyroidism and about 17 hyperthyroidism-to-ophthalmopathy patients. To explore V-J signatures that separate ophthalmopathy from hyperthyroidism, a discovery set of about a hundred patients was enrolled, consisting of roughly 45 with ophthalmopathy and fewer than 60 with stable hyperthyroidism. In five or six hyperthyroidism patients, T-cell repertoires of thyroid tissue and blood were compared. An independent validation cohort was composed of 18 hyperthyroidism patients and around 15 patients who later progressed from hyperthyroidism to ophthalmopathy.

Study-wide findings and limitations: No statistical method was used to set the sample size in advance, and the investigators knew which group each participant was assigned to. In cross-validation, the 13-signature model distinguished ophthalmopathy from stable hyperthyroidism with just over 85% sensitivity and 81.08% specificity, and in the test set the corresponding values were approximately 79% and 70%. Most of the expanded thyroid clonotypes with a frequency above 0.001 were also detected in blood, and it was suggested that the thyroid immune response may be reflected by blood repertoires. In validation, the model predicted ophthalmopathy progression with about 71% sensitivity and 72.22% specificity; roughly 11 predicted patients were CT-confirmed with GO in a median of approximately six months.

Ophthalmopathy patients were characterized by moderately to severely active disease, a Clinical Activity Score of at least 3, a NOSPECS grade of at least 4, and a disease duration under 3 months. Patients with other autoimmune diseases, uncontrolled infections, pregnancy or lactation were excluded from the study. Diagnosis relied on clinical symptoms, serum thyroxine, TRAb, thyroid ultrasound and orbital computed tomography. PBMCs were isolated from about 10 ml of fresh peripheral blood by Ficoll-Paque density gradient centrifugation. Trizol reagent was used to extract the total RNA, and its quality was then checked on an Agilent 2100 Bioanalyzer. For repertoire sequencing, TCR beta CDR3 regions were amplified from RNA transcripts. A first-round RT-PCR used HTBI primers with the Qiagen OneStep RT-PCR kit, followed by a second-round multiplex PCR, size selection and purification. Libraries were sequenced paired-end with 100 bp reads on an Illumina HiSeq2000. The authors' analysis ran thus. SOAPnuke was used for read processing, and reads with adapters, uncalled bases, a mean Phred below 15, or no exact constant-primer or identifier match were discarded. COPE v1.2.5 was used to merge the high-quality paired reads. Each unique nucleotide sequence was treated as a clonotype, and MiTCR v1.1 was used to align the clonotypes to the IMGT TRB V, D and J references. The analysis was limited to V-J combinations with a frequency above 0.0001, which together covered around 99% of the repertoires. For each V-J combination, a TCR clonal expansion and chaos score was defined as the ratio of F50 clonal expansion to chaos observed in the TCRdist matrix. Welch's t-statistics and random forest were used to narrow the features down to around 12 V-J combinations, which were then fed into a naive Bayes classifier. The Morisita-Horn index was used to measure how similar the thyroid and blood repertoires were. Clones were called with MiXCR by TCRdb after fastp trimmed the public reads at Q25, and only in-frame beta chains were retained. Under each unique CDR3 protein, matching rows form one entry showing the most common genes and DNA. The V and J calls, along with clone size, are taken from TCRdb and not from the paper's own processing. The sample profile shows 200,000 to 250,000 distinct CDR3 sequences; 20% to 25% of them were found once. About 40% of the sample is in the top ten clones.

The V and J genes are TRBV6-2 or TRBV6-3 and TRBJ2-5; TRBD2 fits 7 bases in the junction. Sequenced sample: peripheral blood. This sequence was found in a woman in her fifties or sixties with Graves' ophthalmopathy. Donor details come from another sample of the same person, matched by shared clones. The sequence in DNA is TGTGCCAGCAGACCGAGCGGGGAAGGGACCCAGTACTTC. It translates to CASRPSGEGTQYF.